This entry lists 25 T cell receptor beta chains sequenced from one sample in a study of OX40 agonist ivuxolimab in advanced cancers. Only in-frame clones appear in the TCRdb table, and some are missing; sequencing was by immunoSEQ multiplex PCR. The repertoire consists of 25,000 to 35,000 clones, with 86% occurring once and the leading ten covering approximately 28%. The sequenced sample was CD4+ or CD8+ T cells sorted from blood, obtained in a trial of the OX40 agonist ivuxolimab. These receptors originate from an adult with an advanced solid tumor such as melanoma, head and neck, liver or kidney cancer.

As for this clone: Other DNA sequences in this specimen translate into the identical CDR3. The chain has TRBV18 and TRBJ2-1, with D maybe TRBD2 (6 bases). Germline loops: CDR1 KGHSH, CDR2 LQKENI. The CDR3 has 14 residues. Trimming removed 3 bases from V and 8 bases from J, with 14 bases in between. In DNA form, the CDR3 reads TGTGCCAGCTCACCGTCAGGAGGGGTGGATGAGCAGTTCTTC. This codes for CASSPSGGVDEQFF. Based on the CDR3 plus reference TRBV18 and TRBJ2-1, the full variable domain is NAGVMQNPRHLVRRRGQEARLRCSPMKGHSHVYWYRQLPEEGLKFMVYLQKENIIDESGMPKERFSAEFPKEGPSILRIQQVVRGDSAAYFCASSPSGGVDEQFFGPGTRLTVL.

The chain recombines TRBV7-9 with TRBJ1-1; D is unclear. V was cut by 5 bases and J by 5 bases, with 6 bases left in between. Germline-derived CDR1 and CDR2 are SEHNR and FQNEAQ (reference sequence). The CDR3 extends over 11 amino acids. Here the CDR3 reads CASSHGTEAFF. The CDR3 coding sequence is TGTGCCAGCAGCCATGGGACTGAAGCTTTCTTT.

The genes are TRBV5-1 and TRBJ2-5; 8 bases map to TRBD1. The CDR3 is 15 amino acids. Trimming removed 4 bases from V and 1 base from J; junction bases left unmatched: 6. The germline V gene has CDR1 SGHRS and CDR2 YFSETQ. The CDR3: CASSPGQVTQETQYF. The DNA for the CDR3 is TGCGCCAGCAGCCCGGGACAGGTGACCCAAGAGACCCAGTACTTC.

The chain uses TRBV6-5 and TRBJ2-1, with TRBD2 identical over 9 bases. J was trimmed by 4 bases and V by 4 bases; bases with no gene match: 8. The germline CDR1 and CDR2 sequences are MNHEY and SVGAGI. This CDR3 comprises 16 residues. In DNA, the CDR3 is TGTGCCAGCAGTTCCGGGCGGGGGGGATATTACAATGAGCAGTTCTTC. This sequence encodes CASSSGRGGYYNEQFF.

This sequence joins TRBV30 and TRBJ1-1, with D perhaps matching TRBD1 (6 bases). CDR3 length: 12 residues. Trimming left V 5 bases short and J 5 bases short, with 12 bases between. Germline V gene lookup returns CDR1 GTSNPN and CDR2 SVGIG (reference sequence). In nucleotides, the CDR3 is TGTGCCTGGTCAACAGGGATTACTGAAGCTTTCTTT. Amino acids: CAWSTGITEAFF.

J is TRBJ1-1 and V is TRBV6-5; D uncertain. Germline V gene data show CDR1 as MNHEY and CDR2 as SVGAGI. The CDR3 consists of 15 residues. Trimming pared 1 base from V and 5 bases from J, leaving 14 bases between. The CDR3: CASSYLVRGRTEAFF. In nucleotides, the CDR3 is TGTGCCAGCAGTTACTTGGTTCGGGGAAGAACTGAAGCTTTCTTT.

This chain connects TRBV6-1 to TRBJ2-3; 10 positions match TRBD1. The V gene end was trimmed by 4 bases and the J gene end by 5 bases; junction bases not matched to a gene: 9. Germline V CDR1 and CDR2: MNHNS, SASEGT. This CDR3 has 16 residues. The CDR3 nucleotides read TGTGCCAGCAGTGGCCGGGACAGGGGACATGGAGATACGCAGTATTTT. Translating it yields CASSGRDRGHGDTQYF.

Relative to its sample, this clone is medium-sized. This sequence joins TRBV11-1 and TRBJ2-2; TRBD2 matches 9 bases. The CDR3 runs to 17 residues. Germline values: CDR1 SGHAT, CDR2 FQDESV (reference sequence). The V segment lost 1 base and the J segment 3 bases; nucleotides outside the gene matches: 6. CDR3 DNA: TGTGCCAGCAGCTTAGAGCGGCTAGCGGGGTACACCGGGGAGCTGTTTTTT. It is translated as CASSLERLAGYTGELFF.

V and J are TRBV27 and TRBJ1-1; D not certain. Germline V gene sequence: CDR1 MNHEY, CDR2 SMNVEV (reference sequence). The V and J ends lost 10 bases and 4 bases respectively, with 13 bases between them. The CDR3 runs to 12 residues. The CDR3 DNA is TGTGCCATCGGGCCCGTCGGCACTGAAGCTTTCTTT. Translated: CAIGPVGTEAFF.

The V call is TRBV19, the J call TRBJ2-3; D call uncertain. Trimming left V 1 base short and J 7 bases short, with 6 bases between. From germline, CDR1 is LNHDA and CDR2 SQIVND (reference sequence). The CDR3 runs to 12 residues. This CDR3 is CASSIAGYTQYF. Here the CDR3 DNA reads TGTGCCAGTAGTATAGCCGGTTATACGCAGTATTTT.

The V and J genes are TRBV2 and TRBJ2-5, with 8 bases fitting TRBD1. With V trimmed by 8 bases and J by 4 bases, 6 bases remained unmatched. The CDR3 is 13 amino acids. Germline CDR1 and CDR2: SNHLY and FYNNEI. DNA of the CDR3: TGTGCCAGCCCGACAGGGGCGGGAGAGACCCAGTACTTC. Its protein is CASPTGAGETQYF.

V usage is TRBV29-1 and J usage is TRBJ1-2; D is unclear. V was cut by 4 bases and J by 2 bases, with 20 bases left in between. The CDR3 covers 16 residues. Per the germline V gene, CDR1 is SQVTM and CDR2 is ANQGSEA. In DNA, the CDR3 is TGCAGCGTTGTACACAACCGACCGGCGCCCAACTATGGCTACACCTTC. Translation gives CSVVHNRPAPNYGYTF.

V is TRBV4-1 and J is TRBJ1-4; D is ambiguous. In germline, CDR1 is MGHRA, CDR2 YSYEKL. Trimming pared 1 base from V and 6 bases from J, leaving 12 bases between. The CDR3 is 15 residues long. The CDR3: CASSQGRVVDEKLFF. The CDR3 DNA sequence: TGCGCCAGCAGCCAAGGAAGGGTAGTGGATGAAAAACTGTTTTTT.

Only one count was recorded for this clone. The chain carries TRBV27 and TRBJ1-1; a weak D match, TRBD1 (6 bases). The germline gives CDR1 MNHEY, CDR2 SMNVEV (reference sequence). The CDR3 is made up of 14 amino acids. Trimming left V 2 bases short and J 4 bases short, with 11 bases between. This CDR3 reads CASSLRKGGTEAFF. For the CDR3, the DNA is TGTGCCAGCAGTTTACGAAAAGGGGGCACTGAAGCTTTCTTT.

The rearrangement links TRBV19 to TRBJ2-5; TRBD1 aligns across 7 bases. Matching the DNA end better, TRBJ2-7 makes the J call doubtful. The CDR3 length is 14 residues. Per the germline V gene, CDR1 is LNHDA and CDR2 is SQIVND (reference sequence). CDR3 amino acids: CASSRQGRAYEQYF. CDR3 nucleotides: TGTGCCAGTAGCCGACAGGGTAGGGCCTACGAGCAGTACTTC.

This chain connects TRBV15 to TRBJ2-1; perhaps D is TRBD1 or TRBD2 (5 bases each). V was shortened by 0 bases and J by 4 bases, with 13 bases between the two germline ends. Germline CDR1 is LNHNV and CDR2 is YYDKDF (reference sequence). CDR3 length equals 16 residues. CDR3 DNA sequence: TGTGCCACCAGCAGAGACCGGGGCAGCCGTTACAATGAGCAGTTCTTC. Protein sequence: CATSRDRGSRYNEQFF.

This chain connects TRBV27 to TRBJ1-2; D possibly corresponds to TRBD1 (6 bases). This CDR3 comprises 15 residues. Trimming left V 5 bases short and J 5 bases short, with 18 bases between. The germline gives CDR1 MNHEY, CDR2 SMNVEV (reference sequence). The chain's CDR3 is CASSPPPGRGYGYTF. The CDR3 nucleotides read TGTGCCAGCAGTCCACCCCCAGGGAGGGGGTATGGCTACACCTTC.

The chain has TRBV4-2 and TRBJ1-5; TRBD1 is a possible D gene (5 bases). Trimming removed 0 bases at V and 6 bases at J, with 12 bases between. Germline CDR1 reads LGHNA; CDR2 reads YNFKEQ. This CDR3 spans 15 amino acids. The CDR3 region has the DNA TGTGCCAGCAGCCAAGAACCAGGGTCCGGTCAGCCCCAGCATTTT. It is translated as CASSQEPGSGQPQHF.

This chain connects TRBV6-5 to TRBJ1-2; 7 bases agree with TRBD1. The CDR3 covers 16 residues. The ends lost 0 bases at V and 4 bases at J; junction bases unmatched: 8. CDR1 is MNHEY and CDR2 is SVGAGI in the germline V gene. CDR3 sequence reads: CASSYSDWDSSYGYTF. The DNA of the CDR3 is TGTGCCAGCAGTTACTCGGACTGGGACAGCTCCTATGGCTACACCTTC.

The genes are TRBV5-1 and TRBJ2-2, with D perhaps TRBD2 (6 bases). The length of the CDR3 is 18 residues. Germline CDR1 and CDR2: SGHRS and YFSETQ. The V and J ends lost 2 bases and 4 bases respectively, with 21 bases between them. CDR3 in DNA: TGCGCCAGCAGCTTAGAAGGTGTCGGAGGACTACTCACCGGGGAGCTGTTTTTT. This codes for CASSLEGVGGLLTGELFF.

This chain joins TRBV29-1 and TRBJ2-7, with unresolved D. Germline values: CDR1 SQVTM, CDR2 ANQGSEA. CDR3 length: 15 amino acids. V was trimmed by 6 bases and J by 4 bases, leaving 22 bases between them. The DNA of the CDR3 is TGCAGCGTCCCTAGGTGGGAAGAAGAAGGGTACGAGCAGTACTTC. This gives the protein CSVPRWEEEGYEQYF.

CDR3 amino acids: CASTDRGQDTQYF. The CDR3 DNA follows: TGCGCCAGCACAGACAGGGGGCAAGATACGCAGTATTTT. The chain recombines TRBV5-1 with TRBJ2-3; 10 bases agree with TRBD1. V was pared by 6 bases and J by 5 bases, with 3 bases of the junction left unmatched. Germline V gives CDR1 SGHRS, CDR2 YFSETQ. The CDR3 contains 13 residues.

The chain has TRBV11-2 and TRBJ2-3, with D hard to call. The V gene lost 1 base and the J gene lost 5 bases, with 7 bases spanning the gap. Germline-derived CDR1 and CDR2 are SGHAT and FQNNGV. The CDR3 spans 13 residues. CDR3: CASSLGFGDTQYF. The CDR3 DNA is TGTGCCAGCAGCTTAGGCTTCGGAGATACGCAGTATTTT.

CDR3 region: CASSLSFYNEQFF. The DNA for the CDR3 is TGTGCCAGCAGTTTATCGTTCTACAATGAGCAGTTCTTC. The chain joins TRBV27 to TRBJ2-1; no firm D call. Trimming stripped 0 bases from V and 3 bases from J, with 3 bases between. The CDR3 contains 13 residues. The germline V gene has CDR1 MNHEY and CDR2 SMNVEV (reference sequence).

This rearrangement joins TRBV20-1 to TRBJ1-2; D not certain. Germline V gives CDR1 DFQATT, CDR2 SNEGSKA (reference sequence). This CDR3 has 11 amino acids. Trimming took 7 bases from V and 4 from J, leaving 10 bases between them. The CDR3 spells CSGDMGYGYTF. DNA of the CDR3: TGCAGTGGAGACATGGGCTATGGCTACACCTTC.